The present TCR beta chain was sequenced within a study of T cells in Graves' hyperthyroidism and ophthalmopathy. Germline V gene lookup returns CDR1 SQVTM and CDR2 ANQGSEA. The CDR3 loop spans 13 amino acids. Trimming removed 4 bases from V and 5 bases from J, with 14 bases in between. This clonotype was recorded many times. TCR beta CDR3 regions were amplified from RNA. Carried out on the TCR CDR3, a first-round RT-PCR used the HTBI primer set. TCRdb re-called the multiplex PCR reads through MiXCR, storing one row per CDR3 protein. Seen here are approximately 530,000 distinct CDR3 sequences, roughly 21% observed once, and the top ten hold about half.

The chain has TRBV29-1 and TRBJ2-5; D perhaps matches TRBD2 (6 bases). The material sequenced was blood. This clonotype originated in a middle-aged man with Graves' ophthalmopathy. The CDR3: CSVAGGGGETQYF. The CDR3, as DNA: TGCAGCGTTGCCGGGGGAGGTGGGGAGACCCAGTACTTC. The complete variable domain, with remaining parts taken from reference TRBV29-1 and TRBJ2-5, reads SAVISQKPSRDICQRGTSLTIQCQVDSQVTMMFWYRQQPGQSLTLIATANQGSEATYESGFVIDKFPISRPNLTFSTLTVSNMSPEDSSIYLCSVAGGGGETQYFGPGTRLLVL.